This TCR beta chain was captured in a study of T cells expressing NK-cell markers. Reanalyzing the 5' RACE reads, TCRdb keeps one entry per CDR3 protein, without DNA. The sample totals about 150,000 distinct CDR3 sequences. This CDR3 has 14 residues. Germline CDR1 reads MDHEN; CDR2 reads SYDVKM. The source is a woman aged 45-59 years in good health. Material: blood T cells: a sorted CD56 or NKG2C T cell subset, CD4+ or CD8+ T cells, or bulk PBMC T cells (not recorded which). The rearrangement joins TRBV28 to TRBJ2-3. CDR3 protein: CASSLTEITDTQYF.